This T cell receptor beta chain stems from a study of blood T cell repertoires in COVID-19. The germline CDR1 and CDR2 sequences are KGHSH and LQKENI. The J segment lost 8 bases and the V segment lost 0 bases, leaving 2 bases of the junction unmatched. The CDR3 consists of 15 residues. There are a few counts of this clone. As originally analysed: How many nucleated cells were present was estimated from reference gene primer amplification. Profiling relied on immunoSEQ multiplex PCR, and the TCRdb table lists in-frame clones only, not all of them. Clone size and the V and J calls come from that table; the DNA yielded D and trimming. In the table there are just under 65,000 clones, nearly 85% of which are singletons.

The J gene is TRBJ2-1, the V gene TRBV18, with 12 bases fitting TRBD2. This clonotype originated in a human donor in a cohort sampled during active COVID-19. The sample consisted of peripheral blood. CDR3 nucleotide sequence: TGTGCCAGCTCACCACCCCTAGCGGGGGGGTATGAGCAGTTCTTC. It encodes CASSPPLAGGYEQFF.